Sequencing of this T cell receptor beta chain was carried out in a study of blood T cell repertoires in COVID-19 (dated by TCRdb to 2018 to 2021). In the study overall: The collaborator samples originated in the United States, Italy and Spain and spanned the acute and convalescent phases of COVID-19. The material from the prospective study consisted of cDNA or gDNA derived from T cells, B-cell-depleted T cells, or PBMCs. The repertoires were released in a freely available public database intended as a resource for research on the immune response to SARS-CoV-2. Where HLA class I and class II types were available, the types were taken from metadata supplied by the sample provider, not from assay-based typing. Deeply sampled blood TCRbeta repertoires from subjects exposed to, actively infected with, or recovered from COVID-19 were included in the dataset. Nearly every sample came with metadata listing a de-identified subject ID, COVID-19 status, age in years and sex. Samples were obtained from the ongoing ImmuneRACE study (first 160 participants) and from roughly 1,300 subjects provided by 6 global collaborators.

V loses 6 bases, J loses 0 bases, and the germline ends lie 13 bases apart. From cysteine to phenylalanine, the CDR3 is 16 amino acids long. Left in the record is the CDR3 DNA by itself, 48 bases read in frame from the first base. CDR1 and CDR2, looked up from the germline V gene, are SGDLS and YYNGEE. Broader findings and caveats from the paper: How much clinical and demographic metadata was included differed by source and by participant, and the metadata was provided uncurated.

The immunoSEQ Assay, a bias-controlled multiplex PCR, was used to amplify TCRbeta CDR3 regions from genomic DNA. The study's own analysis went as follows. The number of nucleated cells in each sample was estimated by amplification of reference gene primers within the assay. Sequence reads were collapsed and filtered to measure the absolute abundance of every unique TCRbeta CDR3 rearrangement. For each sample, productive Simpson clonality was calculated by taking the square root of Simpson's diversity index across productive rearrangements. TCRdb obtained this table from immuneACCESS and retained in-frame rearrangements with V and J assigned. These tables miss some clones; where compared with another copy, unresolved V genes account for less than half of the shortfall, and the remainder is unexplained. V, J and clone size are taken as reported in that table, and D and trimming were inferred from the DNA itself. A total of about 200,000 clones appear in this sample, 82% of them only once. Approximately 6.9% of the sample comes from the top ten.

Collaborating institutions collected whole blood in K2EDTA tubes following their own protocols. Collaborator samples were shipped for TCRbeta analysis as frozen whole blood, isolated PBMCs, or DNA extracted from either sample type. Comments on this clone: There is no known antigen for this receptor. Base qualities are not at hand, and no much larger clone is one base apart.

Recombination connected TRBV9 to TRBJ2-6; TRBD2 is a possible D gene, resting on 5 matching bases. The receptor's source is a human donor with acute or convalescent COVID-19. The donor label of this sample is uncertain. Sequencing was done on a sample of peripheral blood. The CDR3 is CASTRSSDSGANVLTF. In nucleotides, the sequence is TGTGCCAGCACGAGGAGTAGCGACTCTGGGGCCAACGTCCTGACTTTC.